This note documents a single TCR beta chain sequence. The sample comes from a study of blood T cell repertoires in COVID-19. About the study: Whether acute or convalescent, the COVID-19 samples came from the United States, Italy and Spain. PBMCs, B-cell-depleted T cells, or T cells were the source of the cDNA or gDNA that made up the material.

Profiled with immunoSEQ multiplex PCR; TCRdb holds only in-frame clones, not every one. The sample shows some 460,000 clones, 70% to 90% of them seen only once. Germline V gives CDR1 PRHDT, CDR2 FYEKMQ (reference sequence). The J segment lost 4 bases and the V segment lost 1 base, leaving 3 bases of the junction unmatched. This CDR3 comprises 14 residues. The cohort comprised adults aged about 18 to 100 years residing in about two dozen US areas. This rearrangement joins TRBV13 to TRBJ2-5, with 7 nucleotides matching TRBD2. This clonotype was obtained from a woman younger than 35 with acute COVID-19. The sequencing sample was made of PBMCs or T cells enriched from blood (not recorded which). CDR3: CASSLAAGRETQYF. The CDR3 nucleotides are TGTGCCAGCAGCTTAGCAGCGGGACGAGAGACCCAGTACTTC.